The 18 T cell receptor beta chains below were found in one sample sequenced in a study of OX40 agonist ivuxolimab in advanced cancers. Clones were sequenced by immunoSEQ multiplex PCR, and TCRdb holds only the in-frame ones, with some missing. The data contain 13,000 or so clones, approximately 78% of them singletons. The specimen comprised CD4+ or CD8+ T cells sorted from blood, sampled in a trial of the OX40 agonist ivuxolimab. Receptor source: an adult with an advanced solid tumor such as melanoma, head and neck, liver or kidney cancer.

This chain connects TRBV7-6 to TRBJ2-7, with TRBD2 matching over 10 bases. The CDR3 has 16 amino acids. Germline-derived CDR1 and CDR2 are SGHVS and FNYEAQ. With 5 bases clipped from V and 2 bases from J, the junction kept 9 bases outside the gene matches. The CDR3 region has the DNA TGTGCCAGCAGCAATAGCGGGAGGCTTCCCCCCTACGAGCAGTACTTC. It yields the protein CASSNSGRLPPYEQYF.

The chain carries TRBV13 and TRBJ2-3; no reliable D call. The CDR3 is 15 amino acids. The germline CDR1 and CDR2 sequences are PRHDT and FYEKMQ (reference sequence). Trimming pared 5 bases from V and 0 bases from J, leaving 12 bases between. The CDR3 bases are TGTGCCAGCAGCCCCGGACCCGGTAGCACAGATACGCAGTATTTT. It is translated as CASSPGPGSTDTQYF.

The chain links TRBV5-6 to TRBJ2-1; 8 bases agree with TRBD2. Germline V gene lookup returns CDR1 SGHDT and CDR2 YYEEEE. J was trimmed by 8 bases and V by 2 bases; bases with no gene match: 3. This CDR3 has 13 amino acids. Here the CDR3 DNA reads TGTGCCAGCAGCTTACTAGCGGTGGATGAGCAGTTCTTC. Translated, it gives CASSLLAVDEQFF.

This chain connects TRBV2 to TRBJ1-5, with a tentative D call TRBD1 (5 bases). The CDR3 sequence is 14 residues long. Trimming shortened V by 4 bases and J by 7 bases, and 14 bases separated the two germline ends. The V gene's germline CDR1 is SNHLY and CDR2 FYNNEI. CDR3: CASSGSRGGQPQHF. The CDR3 region has the DNA TGTGCCAGCAGTGGCTCGAGGGGAGGACAGCCCCAGCATTTT. The entire variable domain, with the rest obtained from reference TRBV2 and TRBJ1-5, is as follows: EPEVTQTPSHQVTQMGQEVILRCVPISNHLYFYWYRQILGQKVEFLVSFYNNEISEKSEIFDDQFSVERPDGSNFTLKIRSTKLEDSAMYFCASSGSRGGQPQHFGDGTRLSIL.

The genes are TRBV27 and TRBJ2-7; either TRBD1 or TRBD2 may fit D (5 bases each). Trimming removed 4 bases at V and 2 bases at J, with 18 bases between. Germline V gene data show CDR1 as MNHEY and CDR2 as SMNVEV (reference sequence). CDR3 length: 16 residues. The CDR3 bases are TGTGCCAGCAGTTCAGCAGCCGGGGCCCGCCCCTACGAGCAGTACTTC. It yields the protein CASSSAAGARPYEQYF.

The chain is built from TRBV9 and TRBJ2-1; the match to TRBD2 covers 8 bases. There are 16 residues in the CDR3. CDR1 SGDLS and CDR2 YYNGEE come from the germline V gene. Trimming cost V 0 bases and J 4 bases; bases outside gene matches: 6. The CDR3 DNA reads as TGTGCCAGCAGCGTAGAGGGTAGCGGGATTTACAATGAGCAGTTCTTC. Translated, it gives CASSVEGSGIYNEQFF.

The chain uses TRBV4-3 and TRBJ2-7; tentatively, D is TRBD1 (5 bases). The length of the CDR3 is 14 residues. Trimming stripped 0 bases from V and 6 bases from J, with 12 bases between. Germline lookup yields CDR1 LGHNA and CDR2 YSLEER. The chain's CDR3 is CASSQDPQGAEQYF. In DNA form, the CDR3 reads TGCGCCAGCAGCCAAGACCCCCAGGGTGCCGAGCAGTACTTC.

In this sample, this clone turned up once. This sequence joins TRBV15 and TRBJ2-2, with D uncertain. From germline, CDR1 is LNHNV and CDR2 YYDKDF (reference sequence). The CDR3 spans 13 residues. With 5 bases removed from V and 4 bases from J, the gap between germline ends came to 8 bases. The CDR3 sequence: CATSFLTTGELFF. The CDR3 DNA sequence: TGTGCCACCAGCTTCCTAACCACCGGGGAGCTGTTTTTT.

This chain links TRBV11-2 with TRBJ2-3; D may be TRBD2 (7 bases). There are 17 residues in the CDR3. Germline-derived CDR1 and CDR2 are SGHAT and FQNNGV. Trimming pared 5 bases from V and 5 bases from J, leaving 23 bases between. CDR3 sequence reads: CASSPERGRGKKDTQYF. CDR3 in DNA: TGTGCCAGCAGCCCGGAGCGAGGGAGGGGGAAAAAAGATACGCAGTATTTT.

The genes are TRBV11-3 and TRBJ2-1, with D perhaps given as TRBD1 or TRBD2 (5 bases each). V was clipped by 3 bases and J by 1 base, with 13 bases between them. Germline values: CDR1 SGHNT, CDR2 YENEEA. This CDR3 region has 16 residues. CDR3 sequence (DNA): TGTGCCAGCAGCTTGGGCTGGGGACGGTCCTACAATGAGCAGTTCTTC. As protein: CASSLGWGRSYNEQFF.

V and J are TRBV30 and TRBJ2-3; possibly TRBD1 for D (5 bases). Germline V CDR1 and CDR2: GTSNPN, SVGIG (reference sequence). The CDR3 spans 15 residues. V was trimmed by 0 bases and J by 0 bases, leaving 10 bases between them. The CDR3 loop reads CAWSVGVTSTDTQYF. CDR3 in DNA: TGTGCCTGGAGTGTAGGGGTAACTAGCACAGATACGCAGTATTTT.

The chain couples TRBV4-3 to TRBJ2-7; D is ambiguous. The CDR3 is 14 amino acids. Trimming took off 4 bases at V and 0 bases at J, with 10 bases between the two ends. Germline V CDR1 and CDR2: LGHNA, YSLEER. The CDR3 nucleotides are TGCGCCAGCAGCCTCTATCGGAGCTCCTACGAGCAGTACTTC. This translates into CASSLYRSSYEQYF.

The chain recombines TRBV29-1 with TRBJ2-5, with a weak D call TRBD1 (5 bases). This CDR3 spans 13 amino acids. The V end was cut by 5 bases, the J end by 0 bases, with 10 bases between. Per the germline V gene, CDR1 is SQVTM and CDR2 is ANQGSEA. The CDR3 DNA is TGCAGCGTTTCCTTGGACAACCAAGAGACCCAGTACTTC. Protein sequence: CSVSLDNQETQYF.

DNA of the CDR3: TGTGCCAGCAGCTCACACCGGGACAGGGGTTCTCCTTATGAAAAACTGTTTTTT. Amino acids: CASSSHRDRGSPYEKLFF. This chain connects TRBV21-1 to TRBJ1-4; the table gives TRBD1 as D, unverified against the DNA. TRBV21-1 is a known pseudogene. CDR3 length equals 18 residues.

The chain couples TRBV6-5 to TRBJ1-4; 8 bases are a match to TRBD1. This CDR3 has 15 amino acids. The V gene's germline CDR1 is MNHEY and CDR2 SVGAGI. The trim removed 0 bases at V and 8 bases at J, leaving 5 bases unmatched. CDR3 DNA: TGTGCCAGCAGTTACTCCGACAGGGGTGCCGAAAAACTGTTTTTT. Protein product: CASSYSDRGAEKLFF.

This sequence joins TRBV9 and TRBJ2-4; 10 bases agree with TRBD1. The junction had 9 bases not matched to a gene; V was cut back by 5 bases and J by 10 bases. The CDR3 has 14 amino acids. In germline, CDR1 is SGDLS, CDR2 YYNGEE. The CDR3, as DNA: TGTGCCAGCAGTCCCGGGACAGGGGAAAGGATTCAGTACTTC. Residues: CASSPGTGERIQYF.

This clone was picked up one time. The rearrangement joins TRBV15 to TRBJ2-4; D call uncertain. The CDR3 loop spans 14 amino acids. Germline V gene sequence: CDR1 LNHNV, CDR2 YYDKDF (reference sequence). With 0 bases removed from V and 4 bases from J, the gap between germline ends came to 7 bases. CDR3 amino acids: CATSRDLLKNIQYF. The CDR3 DNA sequence: TGTGCCACCAGCAGAGATCTACTGAAAAACATTCAGTACTTC.

The chain combines TRBV28 with TRBJ2-2, with 12 bases that match TRBD2. The germline V gene encodes CDR1 MDHEN and CDR2 SYDVKM. The V and J ends lost 6 bases and 7 bases, in that order; junction bases with no gene match: 12. The CDR3 length is 17 residues. Here the CDR3 DNA reads TGTGCCAGCAGGAGGGACCGACTAGCGGGAGTTCTCGGGGAGCTGTTTTTT. Amino acid sequence: CASRRDRLAGVLGELFF.